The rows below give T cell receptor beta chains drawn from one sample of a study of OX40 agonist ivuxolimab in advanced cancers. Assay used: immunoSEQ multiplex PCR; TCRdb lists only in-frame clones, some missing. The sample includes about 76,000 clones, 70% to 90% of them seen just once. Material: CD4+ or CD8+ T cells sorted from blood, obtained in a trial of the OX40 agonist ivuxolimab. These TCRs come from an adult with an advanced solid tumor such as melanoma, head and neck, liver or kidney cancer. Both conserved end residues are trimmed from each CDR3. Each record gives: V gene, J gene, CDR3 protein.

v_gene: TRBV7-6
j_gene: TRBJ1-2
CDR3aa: ASSRTSGARYGYT

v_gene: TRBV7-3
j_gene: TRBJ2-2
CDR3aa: ASSTTGGYTGELF

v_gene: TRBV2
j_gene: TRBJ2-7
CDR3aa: ASSSGQGAAPGAEQY

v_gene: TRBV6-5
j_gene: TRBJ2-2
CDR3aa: ASSPSGTGELF

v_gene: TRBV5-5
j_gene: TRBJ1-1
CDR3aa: ASSLVDQEAF

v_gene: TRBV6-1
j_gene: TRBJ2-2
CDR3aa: ASSEYPLAGENTGELF

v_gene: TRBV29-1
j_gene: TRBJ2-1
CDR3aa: SVPVVAHNRGEQF

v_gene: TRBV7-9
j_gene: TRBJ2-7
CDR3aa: ASSLTVGQSYEQY

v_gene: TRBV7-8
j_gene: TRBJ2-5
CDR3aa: ASSRRTNEETQY

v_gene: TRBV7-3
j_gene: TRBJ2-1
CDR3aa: ASSYSWLFGEQF